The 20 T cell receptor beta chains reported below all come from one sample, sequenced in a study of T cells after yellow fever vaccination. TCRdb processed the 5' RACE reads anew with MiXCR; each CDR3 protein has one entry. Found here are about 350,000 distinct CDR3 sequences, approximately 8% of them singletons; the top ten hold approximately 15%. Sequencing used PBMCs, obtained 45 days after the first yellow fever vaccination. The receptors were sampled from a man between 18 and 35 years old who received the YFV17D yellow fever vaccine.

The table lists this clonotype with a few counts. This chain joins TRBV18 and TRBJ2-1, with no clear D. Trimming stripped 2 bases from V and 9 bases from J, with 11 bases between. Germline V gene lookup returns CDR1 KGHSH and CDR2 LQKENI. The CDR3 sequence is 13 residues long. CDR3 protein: CASSPGVPGEQFF. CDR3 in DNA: TGTGCCAGCTCACCAGGAGTGCCGGGTGAGCAGTTCTTC.

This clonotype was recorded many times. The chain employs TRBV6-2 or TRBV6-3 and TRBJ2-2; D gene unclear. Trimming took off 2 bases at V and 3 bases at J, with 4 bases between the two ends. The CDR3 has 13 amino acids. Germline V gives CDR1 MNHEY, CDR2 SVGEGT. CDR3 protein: CASSYRDTGELFF. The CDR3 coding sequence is TGTGCCAGCAGTTACAGGGACACCGGGGAGCTGTTTTTT.

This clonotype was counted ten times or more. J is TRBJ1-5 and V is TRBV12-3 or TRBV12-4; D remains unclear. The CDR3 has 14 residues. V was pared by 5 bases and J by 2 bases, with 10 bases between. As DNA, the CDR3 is TGTGCCAGCAGTCCCAGAGCTCGCAATCAGCCCCAGCATTTT. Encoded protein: CASSPRARNQPQHF.

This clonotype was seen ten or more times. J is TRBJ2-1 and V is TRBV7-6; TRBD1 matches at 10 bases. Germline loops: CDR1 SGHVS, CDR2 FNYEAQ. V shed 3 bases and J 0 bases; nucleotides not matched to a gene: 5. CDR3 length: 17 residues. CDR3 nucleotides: TGTGCCAGCAGCTTGTCAGGGACAGGGGACTCCTACAATGAGCAGTTCTTC. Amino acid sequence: CASSLSGTGDSYNEQFF.

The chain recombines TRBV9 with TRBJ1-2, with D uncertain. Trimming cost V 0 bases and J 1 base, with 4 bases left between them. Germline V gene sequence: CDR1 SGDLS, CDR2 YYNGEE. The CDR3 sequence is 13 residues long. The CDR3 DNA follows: TGTGCCAGCAGCGTAGGGAATAACTATGGCTACACCTTC. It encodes CASSVGNNYGYTF.

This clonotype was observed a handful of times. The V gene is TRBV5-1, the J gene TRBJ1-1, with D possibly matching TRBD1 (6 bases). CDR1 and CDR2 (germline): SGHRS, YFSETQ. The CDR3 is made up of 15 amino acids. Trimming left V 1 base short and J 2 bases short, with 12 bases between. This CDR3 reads CASSLPTGSNTEAFF. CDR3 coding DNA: TGCGCCAGCAGCTTGCCTACAGGGTCAAACACTGAAGCTTTCTTT. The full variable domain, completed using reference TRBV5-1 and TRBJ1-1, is KAGVTQTPRYLIKTRGQQVTLSCSPISGHRSVSWYQQTPGQGLQFLFEYFSETQRNKGNFPGRFSGRQFSNSRSEMNVSTLELGDSALYLCASSLPTGSNTEAFFGQGTRLTVV.

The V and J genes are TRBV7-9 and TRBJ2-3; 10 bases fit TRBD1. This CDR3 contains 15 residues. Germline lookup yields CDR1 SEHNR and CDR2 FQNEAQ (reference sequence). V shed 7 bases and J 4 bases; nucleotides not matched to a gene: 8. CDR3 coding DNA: TGTGCCAGCACCGGGGGGACAGGGGTTTCAGATACGCAGTATTTT. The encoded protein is CASTGGTGVSDTQYF. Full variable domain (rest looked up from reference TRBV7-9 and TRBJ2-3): DTGVSQNPRHKITKRGQNVTFRCDPISEHNRLYWYRQTLGQGPEFLTYFQNEAQLEKSRLLSDRFSAERPKGSFSTLEIQRTEQGDSAMYLCASTGGTGVSDTQYFGPGTRLTVL.

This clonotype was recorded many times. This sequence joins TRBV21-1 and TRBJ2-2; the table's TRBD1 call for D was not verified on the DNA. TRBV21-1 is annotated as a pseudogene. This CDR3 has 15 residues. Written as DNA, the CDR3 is TGTGCCAAGGGACAGGGGGAGCGCCGAACCGGGGAGCTGTTTTTT. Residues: CAKGQGERRTGELFF.

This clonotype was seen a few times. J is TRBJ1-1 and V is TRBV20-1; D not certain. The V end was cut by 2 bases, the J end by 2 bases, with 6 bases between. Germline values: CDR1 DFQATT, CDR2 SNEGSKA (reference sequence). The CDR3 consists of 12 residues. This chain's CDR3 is CSARKPNTEAFF. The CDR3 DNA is TGCAGTGCTAGAAAGCCTAACACTGAAGCTTTCTTT.

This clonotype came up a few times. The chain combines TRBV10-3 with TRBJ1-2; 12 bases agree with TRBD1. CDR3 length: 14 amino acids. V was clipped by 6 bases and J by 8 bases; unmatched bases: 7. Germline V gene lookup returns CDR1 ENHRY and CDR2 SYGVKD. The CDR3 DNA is TGTGCCATCAGGGGACAGGGGGCTGAGCCGGGCTACACCTTC. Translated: CAIRGQGAEPGYTF.

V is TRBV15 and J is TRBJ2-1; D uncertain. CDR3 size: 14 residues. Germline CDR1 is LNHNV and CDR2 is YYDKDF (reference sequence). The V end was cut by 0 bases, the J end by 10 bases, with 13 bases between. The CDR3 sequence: CATSRDYSLMEQFF. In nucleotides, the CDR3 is TGTGCCACCAGCAGAGATTACAGTCTGATGGAGCAGTTCTTC.

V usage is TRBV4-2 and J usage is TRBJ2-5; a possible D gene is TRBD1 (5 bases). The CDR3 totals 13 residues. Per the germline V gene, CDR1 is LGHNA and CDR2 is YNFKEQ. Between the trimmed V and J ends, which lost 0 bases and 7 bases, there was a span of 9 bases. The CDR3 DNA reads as TGTGCCAGCAGCCAAGAGGGGCCAGGGACCCAGTACTTC. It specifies CASSQEGPGTQYF.

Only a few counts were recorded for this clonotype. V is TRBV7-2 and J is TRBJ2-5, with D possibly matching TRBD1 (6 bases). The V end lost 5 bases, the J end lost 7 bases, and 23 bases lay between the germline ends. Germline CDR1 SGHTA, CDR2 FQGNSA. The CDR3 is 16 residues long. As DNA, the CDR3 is TGTGCCAGCAGCCTAGACTATGAAACAGGGAAGGGGACCCAGTACTTC. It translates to CASSLDYETGKGTQYF.

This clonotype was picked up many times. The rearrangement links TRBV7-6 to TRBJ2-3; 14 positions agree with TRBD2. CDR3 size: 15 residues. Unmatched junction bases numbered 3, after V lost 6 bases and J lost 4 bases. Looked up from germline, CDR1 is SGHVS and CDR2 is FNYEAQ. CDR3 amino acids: CASRAGLAGADTQYF. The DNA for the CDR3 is TGTGCCAGCAGAGCGGGACTAGCGGGAGCAGATACGCAGTATTTT. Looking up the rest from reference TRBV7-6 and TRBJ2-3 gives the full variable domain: GAGVSQSPRYKVTKRGQDVALRCDPISGHVSLYWYRQALGQGPEFLTYFNYEAQQDKSGLPNDRFSAERPEGSISTLTIQRTEQRDSAMYRCASRAGLAGADTQYFGPGTRLTVL.

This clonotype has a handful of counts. The CDR3 region has the DNA TGCGCCAGCAGCCAAGATAGGAGGAACACTGAAGCTTTCTTT. It codes for CASSQDRRNTEAFF. This rearrangement joins TRBV4-3 to TRBJ1-1; D is unclear. The CDR3 is made up of 14 amino acids. The germline V gene encodes CDR1 LGHNA and CDR2 YSLEER. Trimming shortened V by 0 bases and J by 1 base, and 6 bases separated the two germline ends.

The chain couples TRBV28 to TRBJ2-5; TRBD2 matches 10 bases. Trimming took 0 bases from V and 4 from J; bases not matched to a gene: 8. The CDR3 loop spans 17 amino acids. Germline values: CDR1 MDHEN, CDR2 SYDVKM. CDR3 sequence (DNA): TGTGCCAGCAGTTTATGGGCCGATAGCGGGGGGCTAGAGACCCAGTACTTC. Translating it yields CASSLWADSGGLETQYF.

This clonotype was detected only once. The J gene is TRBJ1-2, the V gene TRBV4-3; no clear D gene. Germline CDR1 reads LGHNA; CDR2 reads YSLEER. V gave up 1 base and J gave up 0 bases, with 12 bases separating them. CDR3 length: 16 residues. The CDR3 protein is CASSQAARGSNYGYTF. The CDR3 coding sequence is TGCGCCAGCAGCCAAGCGGCGCGTGGCTCTAACTATGGCTACACCTTC.

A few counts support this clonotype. CDR3 loop: CASNRQHYNEQFF. CDR3 DNA: TGTGCCAGCAATAGACAGCACTACAATGAGCAGTTCTTC. The chain carries TRBV12-3 or TRBV12-4 and TRBJ2-1, with D possibly being TRBD1 (5 bases). V lost 7 bases to trimming and J lost 3 bases, with 10 bases between them. The CDR3 is made up of 13 amino acids.

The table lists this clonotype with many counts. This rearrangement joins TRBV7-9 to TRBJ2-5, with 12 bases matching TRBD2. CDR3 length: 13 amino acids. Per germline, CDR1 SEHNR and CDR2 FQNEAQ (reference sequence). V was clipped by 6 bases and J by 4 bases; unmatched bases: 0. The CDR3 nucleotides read TGTGCCAGCAGGACTAGCGGGGGAGAGACCCAGTACTTC. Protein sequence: CASRTSGGETQYF.

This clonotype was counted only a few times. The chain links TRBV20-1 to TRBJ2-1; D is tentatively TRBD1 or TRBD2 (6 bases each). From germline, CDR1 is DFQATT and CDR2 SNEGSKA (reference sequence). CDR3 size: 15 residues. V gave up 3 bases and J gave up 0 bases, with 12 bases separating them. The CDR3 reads CSASNGGLSYNEQFF. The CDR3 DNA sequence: TGCAGTGCTAGTAACGGGGGCCTCTCCTACAATGAGCAGTTCTTC.